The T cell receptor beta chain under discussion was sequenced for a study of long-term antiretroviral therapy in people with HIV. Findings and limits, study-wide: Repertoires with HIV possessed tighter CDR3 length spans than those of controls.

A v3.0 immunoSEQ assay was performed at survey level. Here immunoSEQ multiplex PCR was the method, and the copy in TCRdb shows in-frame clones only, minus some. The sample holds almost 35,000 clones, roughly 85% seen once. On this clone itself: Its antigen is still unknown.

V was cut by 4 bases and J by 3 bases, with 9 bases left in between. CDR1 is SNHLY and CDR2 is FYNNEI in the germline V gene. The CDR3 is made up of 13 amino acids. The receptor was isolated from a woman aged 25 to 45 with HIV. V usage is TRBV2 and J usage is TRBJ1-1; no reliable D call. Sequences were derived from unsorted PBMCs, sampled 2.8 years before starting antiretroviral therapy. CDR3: CASSVMDYTEAFF. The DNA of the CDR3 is TGTGCCAGCAGTGTTATGGATTACACTGAAGCTTTCTTT.